A selection of T cell receptor beta chains follows, all from one sample in a study of cytomegalovirus exposure and HLA in healthy donors. The protocol was immunoSEQ multiplex PCR, while the TCRdb copy is restricted to in-frame clones and leaves out a portion. This table has approximately 150,000 clones, 70% to 80% appearing once. The material sequenced was PBMCs. The receptors shown here come from a woman in her sixties or seventies in good health and CMV-seronegative. The CDR3 runs from the conserved cysteine through the conserved F or W. The order of the fields is J gene, V gene, CDR3 length, CDR3 protein.

J gene: TRBJ2-3
V gene: TRBV5-1
CDR3 length: 16
CDR3 protein: CASSLPPGIKGDTQYF

J gene: TRBJ2-1
V gene: TRBV15
CDR3 length: 16
CDR3 protein: CATSQTTRRLGNEQFF

J gene: TRBJ2-1
V gene: TRBV11-2
CDR3 length: 14
CDR3 protein: CASSLVTGYNEQFF

J gene: TRBJ2-3
V gene: TRBV7-3
CDR3 length: 14
CDR3 protein: CASSLRGRTDTQYF

J gene: TRBJ2-7
V gene: TRBV28
CDR3 length: 15
CDR3 protein: CASSPAGTGGDEQYF

J gene: TRBJ2-7
V gene: TRBV4-1
CDR3 length: 15
CDR3 protein: CASSRGTESSYEQYF

J gene: TRBJ2-1
V gene: TRBV18
CDR3 length: 15
CDR3 protein: CASSPGGLTYNEQFF

J gene: TRBJ1-1
V gene: TRBV28
CDR3 length: 13
CDR3 protein: CASILSGSTEAFF

J gene: TRBJ1-1
V gene: TRBV6-5
CDR3 length: 13
CDR3 protein: CASSADRGFEAFF

J gene: TRBJ2-5
V gene: TRBV4-2
CDR3 length: 17
CDR3 protein: CASSQDRGLAGQETQYF

J gene: TRBJ2-5
V gene: TRBV30
CDR3 length: 13
CDR3 protein: CAWSRDRGETQYF

J gene: TRBJ2-2
V gene: TRBV13
CDR3 length: 16
CDR3 protein: CASSSTLAGGTGELFF

J gene: TRBJ1-2
V gene: TRBV6-1
CDR3 length: 15
CDR3 protein: CASSDQVTGNYGYTF

J gene: TRBJ2-3
V gene: TRBV6-1
CDR3 length: 12
CDR3 protein: CASGTSGDTQYF

J gene: TRBJ2-3
V gene: TRBV9
CDR3 length: 16
CDR3 protein: CASSVDGGRSADTQYF

J gene: TRBJ1-2
V gene: TRBV27
CDR3 length: 13
CDR3 protein: CASSSRENYGYTF

J gene: TRBJ1-6
V gene: TRBV4-2
CDR3 length: 17
CDR3 protein: CASSQGHVSSYNSPLHF

J gene: TRBJ2-5
V gene: TRBV9
CDR3 length: 16
CDR3 protein: CASSEGTLRFQETQYF

J gene: TRBJ2-7
V gene: TRBV18
CDR3 length: 16
CDR3 protein: CASSSGDGTGGREQYF

J gene: TRBJ1-6
V gene: TRBV6-5
CDR3 length: 15
CDR3 protein: CASREPGGGYSPLHF

J gene: TRBJ1-3
V gene: TRBV28
CDR3 length: 13
CDR3 protein: CASTRGSGNTIYF

J gene: TRBJ1-5
V gene: TRBV28
CDR3 length: 14
CDR3 protein: CASSLWRVRQPQHF

J gene: TRBJ1-5
V gene: TRBV28
CDR3 length: 16
CDR3 protein: CASSLSDLNSNQPQHF

J gene: TRBJ2-7
V gene: TRBV9
CDR3 length: 15
CDR3 protein: CASSVASAGKYEQYF

J gene: TRBJ2-2
V gene: TRBV18
CDR3 length: 14
CDR3 protein: CASSSSQSTGELFF

J gene: TRBJ1-2
V gene: TRBV5-4
CDR3 length: 13
CDR3 protein: CASSSRQEAGYTF

J gene: TRBJ1-4
V gene: TRBV15
CDR3 length: 10
CDR3 protein: CALPSEKLFF

J gene: TRBJ1-4
V gene: TRBV6-1
CDR3 length: 15
CDR3 protein: CASSERPPRLVKLFF

J gene: TRBJ1-1
V gene: TRBV28
CDR3 length: 15
CDR3 protein: CASSQTGTGNTEAFF

J gene: TRBJ2-3
V gene: TRBV12-5
CDR3 length: 14
CDR3 protein: CASGLGSVTDTQYF

J gene: TRBJ2-2
V gene: TRBV7-9
CDR3 length: 15
CDR3 protein: CASSFSDREVGELFF

J gene: TRBJ2-1
V gene: TRBV27
CDR3 length: 17
CDR3 protein: CASSLGGTPPEYNEQFF

J gene: TRBJ2-7
V gene: TRBV5-1
CDR3 length: 14
CDR3 protein: CAGSLTAGAYEQYF

J gene: TRBJ2-3
V gene: TRBV5-1
CDR3 length: 14
CDR3 protein: CASSSGTSADTQYF

J gene: TRBJ2-1
V gene: TRBV27
CDR3 length: 16
CDR3 protein: CASTLRGTSGNNEQFF

J gene: TRBJ1-2
V gene: TRBV5-1
CDR3 length: 13
CDR3 protein: CASSFDSTYGYTF

J gene: TRBJ2-7
V gene: TRBV28
CDR3 length: 12
CDR3 protein: CASSPLAGEQYF

J gene: TRBJ2-3
V gene: TRBV7-6
CDR3 length: 16
CDR3 protein: CASSTSDRGYTDTQYF

J gene: TRBJ1-2
V gene: TRBV19
CDR3 length: 16
CDR3 protein: CASRADRAGLGYGYTF

J gene: TRBJ2-5
V gene: TRBV9
CDR3 length: 17
CDR3 protein: CASSVAGTSGGQETQYF

J gene: TRBJ1-2
V gene: TRBV28
CDR3 length: 15
CDR3 protein: CASTPPRVKPGGYTF

J gene: TRBJ2-1
V gene: TRBV30
CDR3 length: 15
CDR3 protein: CAWSVGSGGLNEQFF